What follows is one T cell receptor (beta chain) and its context. Its specificity is unknown. The data belong to a study of cytomegalovirus exposure and HLA in healthy donors. Overall study findings and caveats: High specificity and sensitivity for cytomegalovirus status were reported for the classifier. In vitro work confirmed that three CMV-associated chains recognize CMV antigens.

Trimming shortened V by 4 bases and J by 4 bases, and 8 bases separated the two germline ends. CDR1 SEHNR and CDR2 FQNEAQ come from the germline V gene (reference sequence). The CDR3 length is 12 residues. In the PCR, 60 Vbeta and 13 Jbeta primers were used. In the original processing: About 11 million of the 80 million or so unique TCR beta chains counted in a later analysis were shared. Sequencing was performed with immunoSEQ multiplex PCR; in TCRdb, only in-frame clones are kept and a portion is missing. V, J and clone size are taken as reported in that table, and D and trimming were inferred from the DNA itself. The data show fewer than 300,000 clones, 86% seen once.

This chain uses TRBV7-9 with TRBJ2-7, with D uncertain. This sequence originates from a man aged 40-49 years in good health and CMV-seropositive. Source material: PBMCs. The CDR3 loop reads CASSSPGYEQYF. The DNA for the CDR3 is TGTGCCAGCAGCTCCCCGGGTTACGAGCAGTACTTC.